These 23 T cell receptor beta chains originate from one sample sequenced in a study of T-cell memory formation after mild COVID-19. TCRdb processed the 5' RACE reads anew with MiXCR; each CDR3 protein has one entry. The sample holds about 430,000 distinct CDR3 sequences, roughly 18% seen once. Sequences were obtained from PBMCs or a T cell subset sorted from them (not recorded which). Source of these receptors: a man aged 18 to 29 who had mild COVID-19 (a few samples of this study predate the infection). Cell type and time point are not known.

This chain joins TRBV6-5 and TRBJ2-7, with D possibly matching TRBD1 (5 bases). The CDR3 loop spans 14 amino acids. Between the trimmed V and J ends, which lost 5 bases and 2 bases, there was a span of 13 bases. Germline-derived CDR1 and CDR2 are MNHEY and SVGAGI. The CDR3 spells CASSPVVGPYEQYF. In nucleotides, the CDR3 is TGTGCCAGCAGTCCTGTAGTGGGGCCCTACGAGCAGTACTTC.

The chain joins TRBV6-5 to TRBJ2-2; the match to TRBD2 covers 8 bases. Losses at the gene ends were 2 bases for V and 3 bases for J; bases not matched to a gene: 2. Germline V lookup: CDR1 MNHEY, CDR2 SVGAGI. There are 15 residues in the CDR3. CDR3: CASSYTTSDTGELFF. The DNA of the CDR3 is TGTGCCAGCAGTTACACGACTAGCGACACCGGGGAGCTGTTTTTT.

This chain connects TRBV7-6 to TRBJ2-1; D is unresolved. The germline V and J ends were trimmed by 3 bases and 9 bases, with 6 bases remaining between them. This CDR3 comprises 11 residues. Germline values: CDR1 SGHVS, CDR2 FNYEAQ. In DNA form, the CDR3 reads TGTGCCAGCAGCTTTGAGAGTGAGCAGTTCTTC. Translating gives CASSFESEQFF. Using reference TRBV7-6 and TRBJ2-1 for the parts outside the CDR3, the full variable domain is GAGVSQSPRYKVTKRGQDVALRCDPISGHVSLYWYRQALGQGPEFLTYFNYEAQQDKSGLPNDRFSAERPEGSISTLTIQRTEQRDSAMYRCASSFESEQFFGPGTRLTVL.

This rearrangement joins TRBV4-1 to TRBJ2-3; D gene unclear. Per the germline V gene, CDR1 is MGHRA and CDR2 is YSYEKL. This CDR3 region has 17 residues. Trimming removed 3 bases at V and 1 base at J, with 17 bases between. The CDR3 bases are TGCGCCAGCAGCCAGCACTCCACTCCGTCAGGCACAGATACGCAGTATTTT. Protein product: CASSQHSTPSGTDTQYF.

This clonotype was seen only a few times. The chain has TRBV10-3 and TRBJ2-5; 10 positions agree with TRBD2. The CDR3 contains 15 residues. V dropped 6 bases and J dropped 2; count of bases not matched to a gene: 6. The germline V gene has CDR1 ENHRY and CDR2 SYGVKD. CDR3 region: CAIRGSGGPQETQYF. The CDR3 DNA follows: TGTGCCATCAGAGGTAGCGGGGGGCCTCAAGAGACCCAGTACTTC.

The rearrangement joins TRBV7-8 to TRBJ1-5; 7 bases are a match to TRBD1. The CDR3 has 16 residues. Trimming took 1 base from V and 1 from J; bases not matched to a gene: 4. Germline-derived CDR1 and CDR2 are SGHVS and FQNEAQ. The CDR3 region is CASSLEGQWSNQPQHF. CDR3 nucleotides: TGTGCCAGCAGCTTAGAGGGACAGTGGAGCAATCAGCCCCAGCATTTT.

This clonotype was observed once. The CDR3, as DNA: TGTGCCAGCAGTTTGGGGACAGGACATTCACCCCTCCACTTT. It translates to CASSLGTGHSPLHF. This chain links TRBV12-3 or TRBV12-4 with TRBJ1-6; 8 nucleotides line up with TRBD1. Unmatched junction bases numbered 3, after V lost 3 bases and J lost 8 bases. This CDR3 contains 14 residues.

This sequence joins TRBV5-1 and TRBJ2-7; 7 nucleotides match TRBD2. With V trimmed by 4 bases and J by 7 bases, 14 bases remained unmatched. The CDR3 length is 15 residues. Germline CDR1 reads SGHRS; CDR2 reads YFSETQ. The CDR3 here is CASSLGEGVPVEQYF. Written as DNA, the CDR3 is TGCGCCAGCAGCCTTGGGGAGGGTGTACCGGTAGAGCAGTACTTC.

The J gene is TRBJ2-1, the V gene TRBV10-2, with D possibly TRBD2 on 5 matching bases. CDR1 is WSHSY, CDR2 SAAADI, per germline. This CDR3 has 13 residues. V was clipped by 3 bases and J by 8 bases, with 11 bases between them. CDR3 loop: CASSDGSADEQFF. CDR3 nucleotide sequence: TGCGCCAGCAGTGATGGCTCAGCGGATGAGCAGTTCTTC.

The chain has TRBV7-2 and TRBJ1-2, with D possibly being TRBD1 (6 bases). V was trimmed by 8 bases and J by 2 bases, leaving 12 bases between them. CDR3 length equals 13 residues. Germline V lookup: CDR1 SGHTA, CDR2 FQGNSA. The CDR3 loop reads CASVFQGNYGYTF. In DNA form, the CDR3 reads TGTGCCAGCGTCTTCCAGGGGAACTATGGCTACACCTTC.

This clonotype was detected a few times. The junction shows a germline mismatch at one end, possibly a read error. This sequence joins TRBV20-1 and TRBJ2-4; D might be TRBD1 (5 bases). CDR1 is DFQATT, CDR2 SNEGSKA, per germline (reference sequence). This CDR3 is built from 12 residues. The CDR3 spells CSASSRPGLSNF. DNA of the CDR3: TGCAGTGCTAGTAGCCGGCCAGGGTTATCGAACTTC.

This clonotype appeared a few times. The V and J genes are TRBV6-1 and TRBJ2-2; 10 bases agree with TRBD2. V lost 0 bases, J lost 0 bases, and 7 bases stayed unmatched. The CDR3 is made up of 19 amino acids. Per germline, CDR1 MNHNS and CDR2 SASEGT. CDR3: CASSEAFLAGAANTGELFF. Written as DNA, the CDR3 is TGTGCCAGCAGTGAAGCGTTCCTAGCGGGAGCCGCGAACACCGGGGAGCTGTTTTTT.

V gene TRBV7-6 combines with J gene TRBJ1-1; no reliable D call. CDR3 length equals 14 residues. Germline V lookup: CDR1 SGHVS, CDR2 FNYEAQ. Trimming shortened V by 5 bases and J by 2 bases, and 12 bases separated the two germline ends. CDR3 nucleotides: TGTGCCAGCAGCCTTGTAATGGATAACACTGAAGCTTTCTTT. Amino acid sequence: CASSLVMDNTEAFF.

The J gene is TRBJ2-1, the V gene TRBV11-1; D may match TRBD1 or TRBD2 (5 bases each). Per the germline V gene, CDR1 is SGHAT and CDR2 is FQDESV (reference sequence). Trimming left V 4 bases short and J 7 bases short, with 14 bases between. This CDR3 spans 14 amino acids. The CDR3 region is CASSSSGNRNEQFF. In nucleotides, the CDR3 is TGTGCCAGCAGCTCCTCGGGAAACAGGAATGAGCAGTTCTTC.

This clonotype was picked up a small number of times. This sequence joins TRBV27 and TRBJ2-2; D gene uncertain. Germline V gives CDR1 MNHEY, CDR2 SMNVEV (reference sequence). This CDR3 comprises 14 residues. V lost 1 base to trimming and J lost 3 bases, with 6 bases between them. The CDR3 DNA sequence: TGTGCCAGCAGTTTATTTCCAGACACCGGGGAGCTGTTTTTT. Translated, it gives CASSLFPDTGELFF.

This clonotype was observed a few times. The rearrangement links TRBV11-2 to TRBJ2-7, with 7 bases lining up with TRBD1. From germline, CDR1 is SGHAT and CDR2 FQNNGV. The CDR3 is 14 amino acids. The J segment lost 4 bases and the V segment lost 5 bases, leaving 8 bases of the junction unmatched. CDR3 amino acids: CASSRLGQSYEQYF. In DNA, the CDR3 is TGTGCCAGCAGCCGTCTGGGACAGTCGTACGAGCAGTACTTC.

The sample holds a few counts of this clonotype. V and J are TRBV7-2 and TRBJ2-7; TRBD1 aligns across 8 bases. Germline CDR1 and CDR2: SGHTA and FQGNSA. The CDR3 contains 17 residues. After removal of 5 bases from V and 6 bases from J, the junction contained 18 bases not matched to a gene. The CDR3 sequence is CASSPATGARMRGEQYF. CDR3 bases: TGTGCCAGCAGCCCAGCGACAGGGGCCCGGATGAGGGGCGAGCAGTACTTC. The complete variable domain, with remaining parts taken from reference TRBV7-2 and TRBJ2-7, reads GAGVSQSPSNKVTEKGKDVELRCDPISGHTALYWYRQSLGQGLEFLIYFQGNSAPDKSGLPSDRFSAERTGGSVSTLTIQRTQQEDSAVYLCASSPATGARMRGEQYFGPGTRLTVT.

In this sample, this clonotype turned up a few times. The chain is built from TRBV5-1 and TRBJ2-5; a possible D gene is TRBD2 (5 bases). V lost 4 bases, J lost 5 bases, and 21 bases lay in between. The germline V gene has CDR1 SGHRS and CDR2 YFSETQ. The CDR3 extends over 16 amino acids. CDR3 in DNA: TGCGCCAGCAGCCCAGAGTCGGGGTACCTCCGGGAGACCCAGTACTTC. Protein: CASSPESGYLRETQYF.

In its sample, this clonotype was seen many times. The CDR3 region has the DNA TGTGCCAGCAGCTTATGGGTGTCGGGAGCTAATGAAAAACTGTTTTTT. This sequence encodes CASSLWVSGANEKLFF. This rearrangement joins TRBV7-6 to TRBJ1-4; D remains unclear. The V gene's germline CDR1 is SGHVS and CDR2 FNYEAQ. V lost 2 bases to trimming and J lost 3 bases, with 13 bases between them. The CDR3 extends over 16 amino acids.

In this sample, this clonotype turned up a few times. The genes are TRBV9 and TRBJ2-3; 12 bases are shared with TRBD2. V lost 4 bases and J lost 5; bases outside the gene matches: 5. Germline CDR1 and CDR2: SGDLS and YYNGEE. This CDR3 region has 15 residues. CDR3 in DNA: TGTGCCAGCAGCACGGGACTAGCGGGCGTAGATACGCAGTATTTT. It translates to CASSTGLAGVDTQYF.

The chain employs TRBV6-2 or TRBV6-3 and TRBJ2-7, with TRBD1 as a possible D gene (6 bases). The germline V and J ends were trimmed by 5 bases and 3 bases, with 14 bases remaining between them. Germline CDR1 and CDR2: MNHEY and SVGEGT. The CDR3 is made up of 14 amino acids. The CDR3 spells CASSDPGTNYEQYF. CDR3 nucleotides: TGTGCCAGCAGTGATCCCGGGACAAACTACGAGCAGTACTTC.

The V gene is TRBV18, the J gene TRBJ1-4; no reliable D call. Trimming left V 2 bases short and J 6 bases short, with 10 bases between. Germline lookup yields CDR1 KGHSH and CDR2 LQKENI. This CDR3 is 14 amino acids long. The chain's CDR3 is CASSPGVADEKLFF. The CDR3 DNA sequence: TGTGCCAGCTCACCAGGAGTCGCGGATGAAAAACTGTTTTTT.

The J gene is TRBJ1-2, the V gene TRBV6-5; D remains unclear. Looked up from germline, CDR1 is MNHEY and CDR2 is SVGAGI. CDR3 length: 14 amino acids. V dropped 4 bases and J dropped 8 bases, with 17 bases sitting between them. CDR3 nucleotide sequence: TGTGCCAGCAGTTTGTCCCTCACTAGGGAGGGCTACACCTTC. Its translation is CASSLSLTREGYTF.